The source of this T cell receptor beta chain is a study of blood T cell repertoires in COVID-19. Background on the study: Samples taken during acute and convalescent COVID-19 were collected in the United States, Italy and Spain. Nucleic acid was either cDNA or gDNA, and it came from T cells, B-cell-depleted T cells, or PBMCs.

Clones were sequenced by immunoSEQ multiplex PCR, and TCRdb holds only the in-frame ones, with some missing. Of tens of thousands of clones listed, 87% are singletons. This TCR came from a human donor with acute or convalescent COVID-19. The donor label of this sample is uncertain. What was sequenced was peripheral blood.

For the CDR3, the DNA is TGTGCCAGCAAACCCGGGACAGGGACTTTTCAAGAGACCCAGTACTTC. Translated: CASKPGTGTFQETQYF. The V and J genes are TRBV19 and TRBJ2-5, with TRBD1 matching 9 bases. Germline V gene lookup returns CDR1 LNHDA and CDR2 SQIVND (reference sequence). Germline trimming cut 9 bases from V and 2 bases from J; bases unmatched to any gene: 13. CDR3 length: 16 residues.